The subject of this entry is one TCR beta chain. Its target is not known. The V gene lost 7 bases and the J gene lost 7 bases, with 21 bases spanning the gap. CDR1 and CDR2 from the germline V gene are MNHEY and SMNVEV (reference sequence). This CDR3 is built from 15 residues. These data originate in a study of blood T cells in healthy people across ages. The people who gave samples were healthy Caucasians from Russia, aged roughly 6 to 100. The extraction recovered at least 5.5 micrograms of total RNA per sample. For the second PCR, which ran for roughly 6 to 12 cycles, a sample-barcoded 5' primer and a J-beta primer mix were used. A tag from a template-switch adaptor with 12 random nucleotides marked each cDNA molecule. From the 5' RACE reads, TCRdb called clonotypes with MiXCR, one entry per CDR3 protein. The sample contains hundreds of thousands of distinct CDR3 sequences, approximately 49% of which appear only once.

Study-wide results and limits: Unsorted PBMC material precluded a definitive naive versus antigen-experienced comparison.

The chain links TRBV27 to TRBJ2-3; the D gene is possibly TRBD1 (7 bases). Material for sequencing was blood. This clonotype was sampled from a woman aged 55-70 years in good health. CDR3 residues: CASNGGGAGQYTQYF. The CDR3 DNA is TGTGCCAGCAATGGAGGGGGCGCCGGGCAATATACGCAGTATTTT.